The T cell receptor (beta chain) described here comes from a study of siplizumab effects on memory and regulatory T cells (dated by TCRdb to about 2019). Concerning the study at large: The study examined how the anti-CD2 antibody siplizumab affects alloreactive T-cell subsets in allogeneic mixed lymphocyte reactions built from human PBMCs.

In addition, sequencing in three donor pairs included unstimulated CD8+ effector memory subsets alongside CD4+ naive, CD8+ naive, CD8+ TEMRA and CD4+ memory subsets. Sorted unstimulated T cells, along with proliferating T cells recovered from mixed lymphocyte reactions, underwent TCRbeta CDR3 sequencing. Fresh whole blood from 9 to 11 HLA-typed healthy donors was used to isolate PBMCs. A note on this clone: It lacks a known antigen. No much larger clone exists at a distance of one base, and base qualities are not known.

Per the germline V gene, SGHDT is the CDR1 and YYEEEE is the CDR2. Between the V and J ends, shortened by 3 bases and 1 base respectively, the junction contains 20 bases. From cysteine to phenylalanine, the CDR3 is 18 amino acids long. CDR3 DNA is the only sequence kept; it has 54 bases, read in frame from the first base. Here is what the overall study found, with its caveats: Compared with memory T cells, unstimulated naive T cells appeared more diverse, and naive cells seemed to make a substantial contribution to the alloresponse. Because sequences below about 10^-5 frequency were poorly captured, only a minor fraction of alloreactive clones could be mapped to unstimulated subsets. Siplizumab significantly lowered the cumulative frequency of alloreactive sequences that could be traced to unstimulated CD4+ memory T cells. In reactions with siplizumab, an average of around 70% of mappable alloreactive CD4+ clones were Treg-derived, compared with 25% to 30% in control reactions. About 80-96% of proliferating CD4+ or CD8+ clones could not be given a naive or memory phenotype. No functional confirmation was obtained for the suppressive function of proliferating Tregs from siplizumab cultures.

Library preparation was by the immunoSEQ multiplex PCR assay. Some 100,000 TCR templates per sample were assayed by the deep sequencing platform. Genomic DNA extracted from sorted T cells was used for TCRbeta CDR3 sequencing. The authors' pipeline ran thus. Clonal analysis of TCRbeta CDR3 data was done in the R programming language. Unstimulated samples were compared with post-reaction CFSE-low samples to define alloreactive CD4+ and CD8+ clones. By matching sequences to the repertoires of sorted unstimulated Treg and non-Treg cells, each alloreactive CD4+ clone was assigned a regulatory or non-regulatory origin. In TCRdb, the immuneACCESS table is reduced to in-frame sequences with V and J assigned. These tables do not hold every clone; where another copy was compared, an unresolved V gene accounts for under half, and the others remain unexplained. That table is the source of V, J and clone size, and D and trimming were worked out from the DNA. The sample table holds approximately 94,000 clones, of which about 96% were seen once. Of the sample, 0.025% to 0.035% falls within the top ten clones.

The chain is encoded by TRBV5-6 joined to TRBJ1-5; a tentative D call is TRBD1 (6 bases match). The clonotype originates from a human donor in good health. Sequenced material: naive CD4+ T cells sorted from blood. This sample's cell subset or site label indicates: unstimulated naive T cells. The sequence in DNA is TGTGCCAGCAGCTCACAAAGGGGGGCGCAATACAGCAATCAGCCCCAGCATTTT. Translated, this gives CASSSQRGAQYSNQPQHF.